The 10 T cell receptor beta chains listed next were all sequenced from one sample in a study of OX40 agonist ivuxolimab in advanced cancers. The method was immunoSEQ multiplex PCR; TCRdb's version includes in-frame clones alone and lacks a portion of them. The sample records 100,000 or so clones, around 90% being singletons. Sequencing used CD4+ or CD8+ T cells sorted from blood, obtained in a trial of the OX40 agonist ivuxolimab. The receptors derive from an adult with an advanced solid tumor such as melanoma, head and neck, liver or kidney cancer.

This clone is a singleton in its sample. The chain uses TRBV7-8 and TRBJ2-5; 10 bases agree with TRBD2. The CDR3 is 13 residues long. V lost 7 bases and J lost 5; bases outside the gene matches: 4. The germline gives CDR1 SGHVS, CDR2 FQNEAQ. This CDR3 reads CASTLGLAETQYF. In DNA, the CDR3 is TGTGCCAGCACTCTGGGACTAGCGGAGACCCAGTACTTC.

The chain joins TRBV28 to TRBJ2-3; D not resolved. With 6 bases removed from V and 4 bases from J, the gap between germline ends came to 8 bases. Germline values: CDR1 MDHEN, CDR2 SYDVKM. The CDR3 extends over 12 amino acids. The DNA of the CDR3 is TGTGCCAGCAGCCGCCCACCAGATACGCAGTATTTT. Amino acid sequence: CASSRPPDTQYF.

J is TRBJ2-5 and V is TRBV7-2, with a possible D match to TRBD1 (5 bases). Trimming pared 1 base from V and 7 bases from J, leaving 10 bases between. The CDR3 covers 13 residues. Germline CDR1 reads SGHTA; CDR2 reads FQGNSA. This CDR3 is CASSLEDKGTQYF. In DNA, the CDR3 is TGTGCCAGCAGCTTAGAGGACAAGGGGACCCAGTACTTC.

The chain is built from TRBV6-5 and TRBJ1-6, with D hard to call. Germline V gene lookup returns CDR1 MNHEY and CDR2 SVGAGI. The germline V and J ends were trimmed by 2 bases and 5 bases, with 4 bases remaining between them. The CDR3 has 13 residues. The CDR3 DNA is TGTGCCAGCAGTTACCTAGATAATTCACCCCTCCACTTT. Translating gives CASSYLDNSPLHF.

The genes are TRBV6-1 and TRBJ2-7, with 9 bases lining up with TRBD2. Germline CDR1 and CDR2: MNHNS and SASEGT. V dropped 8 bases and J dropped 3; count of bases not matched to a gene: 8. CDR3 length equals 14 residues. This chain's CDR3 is CASAYTSGFYEQYF. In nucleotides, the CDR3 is TGTGCCAGCGCCTACACTAGCGGGTTCTACGAGCAGTACTTC.

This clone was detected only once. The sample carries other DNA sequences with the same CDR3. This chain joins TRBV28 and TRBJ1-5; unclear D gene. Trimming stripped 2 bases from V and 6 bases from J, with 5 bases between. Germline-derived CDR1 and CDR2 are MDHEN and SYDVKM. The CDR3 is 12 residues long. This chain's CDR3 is CASSLVGQPQHF. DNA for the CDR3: TGTGCCAGCAGTTTAGTGGGTCAGCCCCAGCATTTT.

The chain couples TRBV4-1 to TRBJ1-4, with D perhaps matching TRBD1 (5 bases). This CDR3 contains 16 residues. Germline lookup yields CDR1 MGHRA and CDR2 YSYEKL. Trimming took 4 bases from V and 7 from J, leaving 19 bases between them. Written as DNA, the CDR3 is TGCGCCAGCAGCCCCGGGACGTATGGGGCCGGTGAAAAACTGTTTTTT. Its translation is CASSPGTYGAGEKLFF.

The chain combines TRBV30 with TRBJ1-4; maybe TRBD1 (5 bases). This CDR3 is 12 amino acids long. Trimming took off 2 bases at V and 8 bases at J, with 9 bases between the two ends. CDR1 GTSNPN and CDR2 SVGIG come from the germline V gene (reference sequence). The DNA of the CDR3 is TGTGCCTGGAGTACTACAGGAGAAAAACTGTTTTTT. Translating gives CAWSTTGEKLFF.

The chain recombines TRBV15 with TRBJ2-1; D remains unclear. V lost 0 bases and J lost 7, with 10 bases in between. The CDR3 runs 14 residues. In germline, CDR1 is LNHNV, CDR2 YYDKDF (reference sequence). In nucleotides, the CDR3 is TGTGCCACCAGCAGAGATAACAATGGGAATGAGCAGTTCTTC. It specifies CATSRDNNGNEQFF.

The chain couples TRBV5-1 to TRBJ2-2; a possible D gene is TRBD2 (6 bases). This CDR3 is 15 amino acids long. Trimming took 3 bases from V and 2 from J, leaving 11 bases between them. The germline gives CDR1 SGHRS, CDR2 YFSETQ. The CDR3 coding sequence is TGCGCCAGCAGCTGGGGGACTGGAAACACCGGGGAGCTGTTTTTT. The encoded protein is CASSWGTGNTGELFF.